What follows are 6 T cell receptor beta chains derived from one specimen sequenced in a study of T cell repertoires in aging, cancer and after chemotherapy. A mixed TRB-A/B primer pool amplified rearranged TRB by multiplex touch-down PCR. TCRdb analysed the multiplex PCR reads with MiXCR anew, one entry per CDR3 protein. The table records about 5,700 distinct CDR3 sequences, about two fifths of them present only once. Peripheral blood genomic DNA, not sorted cells or RNA, was the template. The specimen sequenced was blood. These receptor sequences come from a human donor in good health.

The CDR3 loop reads CASSLGWNPTSSGANVLTF. The DNA for the CDR3 is TGTGCCAGCAGCTTGGGTTGGAATCCTACTTCGTCTGGGGCCAACGTCCTGACTTTC. V and J are TRBV5-4 and TRBJ2-6; D remains unclear. The CDR3 totals 19 residues. In germline, CDR1 is SGHNT, CDR2 YYREEE (reference sequence). The V gene lost 0 bases and the J gene lost 1 base, with 17 bases spanning the gap.

V is TRBV5-6 and J is TRBJ2-7, with a weak D call TRBD1 (5 bases). This CDR3 contains 14 residues. Per the germline V gene, CDR1 is SGHDT and CDR2 is YYEEEE. V was clipped by 2 bases and J by 0 bases, with 9 bases between them. The CDR3 spells CASSLQANSYEQYF. DNA of the CDR3: TGTGCCAGCAGCTTACAGGCGAACTCCTACGAGCAGTACTTC.

In its sample, this clonotype ranks as large. The genes are TRBV6-2 or TRBV6-3 and TRBJ2-1; 7 nucleotides match TRBD2. The ends lost 6 bases at V and 6 bases at J; junction bases unmatched: 14. The CDR3 is 16 residues long. CDR1 is MNHEY, CDR2 SVGEGT, per germline. The CDR3 loop is CASRPRGGEVVNEQFF. In DNA, the CDR3 is TGTGCCAGCAGACCTCGTGGGGGGGAGGTAGTCAATGAGCAGTTCTTC.

This sequence joins TRBV5-1 and TRBJ2-5; TRBD2 matches 15 bases. Trimming at V came to 4 bases and at J to 4 bases, leaving 5 bases not matched to a gene. In germline, CDR1 is SGHRS, CDR2 YFSETQ. CDR3 size: 16 residues. CDR3: CASSPGLAGGGETQYF. DNA of the CDR3: TGCGCCAGCAGCCCGGGACTAGCGGGGGGCGGAGAGACCCAGTACTTC.

Worth noting for this clonotype: This may arise from a read error, as a much more abundant clone is one base away. This chain joins TRBV6-1 and TRBJ2-1; D could derive from TRBD1 or TRBD2 (5 bases each). Germline CDR1 and CDR2: MNHNS and SASEGT. The CDR3 runs 13 residues. The CDR3: CASRQGVYNEQLF. The DNA of the CDR3 is TGTGCCAGCAGGCAGGGAGTCTACAATGAGCAGTTGTTC.

The CDR3 bases are TGTGCCAGCAGTGAGGGACAGGGGGCTTACGAGCAGTACTTC. The encoded protein is CASSEGQGAYEQYF. This rearrangement joins TRBV6-4 to TRBJ2-7, with 12 bases aligning to TRBD1. Unmatched junction bases numbered 1, after V lost 3 bases and J lost 4 bases. CDR3 size: 14 residues. Germline V gene data show CDR1 as MRHNA and CDR2 as SNTAGT.